The present T cell receptor beta chain was sequenced within a study of blood T cell repertoires in COVID-19. Method: immunoSEQ multiplex PCR; TCRdb's copy keeps in-frame clones and lacks some. The sample records 100,000 or so clones, just under 95% being singletons. This CDR3 comprises 13 residues. Trimming took off 7 bases at V and 9 bases at J, with 13 bases between the two ends. Per the germline V gene, CDR1 is MDHEN and CDR2 is SYDVKM. The rearrangement links TRBV28 to TRBJ1-6; D is possibly TRBD1 (5 bases). The origin of this receptor is a woman aged 50 to 60 with COVID-19, enrolled during active disease. The specimen was peripheral blood. This CDR3 reads CASTRSGFSPLHF. The DNA for the CDR3 is TGTGCCAGCACCCGATCAGGGTTTTCACCCCTCCACTTT.